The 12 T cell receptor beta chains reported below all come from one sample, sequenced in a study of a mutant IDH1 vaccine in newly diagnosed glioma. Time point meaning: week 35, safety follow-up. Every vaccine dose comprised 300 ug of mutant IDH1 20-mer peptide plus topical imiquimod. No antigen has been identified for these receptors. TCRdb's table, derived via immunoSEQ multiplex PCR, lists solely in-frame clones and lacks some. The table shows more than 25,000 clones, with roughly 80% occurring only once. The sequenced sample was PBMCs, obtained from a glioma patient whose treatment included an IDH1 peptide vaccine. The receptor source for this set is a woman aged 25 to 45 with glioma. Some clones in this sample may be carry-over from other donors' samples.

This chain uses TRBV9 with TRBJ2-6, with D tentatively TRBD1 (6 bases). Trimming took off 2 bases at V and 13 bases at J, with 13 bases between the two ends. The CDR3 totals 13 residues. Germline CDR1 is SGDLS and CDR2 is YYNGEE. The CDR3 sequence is CASSVPGDVVLTF. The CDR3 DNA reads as TGTGCCAGCAGCGTCCCAGGGGACGTAGTCCTGACTTTC. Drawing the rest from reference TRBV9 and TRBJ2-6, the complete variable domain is DSGVTQTPKHLITATGQRVTLRCSPRSGDLSVYWYQQSLDQGLQFLIQYYNGEERAKGNILERFSAQQFPDLHSELNLSSLELGDSALYFCASSVPGDVVLTFGAGSRLTVL.

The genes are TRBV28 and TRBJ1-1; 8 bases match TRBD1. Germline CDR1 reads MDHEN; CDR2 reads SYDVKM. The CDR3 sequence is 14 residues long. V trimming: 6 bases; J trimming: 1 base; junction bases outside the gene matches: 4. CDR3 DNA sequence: TGTGCCAGCAGCACAGGGGGGACGAACACTGAAGCTTTCTTT. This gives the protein CASSTGGTNTEAFF.

The CDR3 spells CASSFTTGGSNQPQHF. CDR3 sequence (DNA): TGTGCCAGCAGCTTCACGACAGGGGGGAGCAATCAGCCCCAGCATTTT. The chain is built from TRBV27 and TRBJ1-5, with TRBD1 identical over 9 bases. The trim removed 6 bases at V and 1 base at J, leaving 7 bases unmatched. The CDR3 loop spans 16 amino acids. Germline loops: CDR1 MNHEY, CDR2 SMNVEV (reference sequence).

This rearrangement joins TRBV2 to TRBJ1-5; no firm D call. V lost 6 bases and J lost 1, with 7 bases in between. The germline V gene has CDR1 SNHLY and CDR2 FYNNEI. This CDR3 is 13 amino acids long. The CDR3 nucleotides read TGTGCCAGCAGGGCGGACAGCAATCAGCCCCAGCATTTT. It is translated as CASRADSNQPQHF.

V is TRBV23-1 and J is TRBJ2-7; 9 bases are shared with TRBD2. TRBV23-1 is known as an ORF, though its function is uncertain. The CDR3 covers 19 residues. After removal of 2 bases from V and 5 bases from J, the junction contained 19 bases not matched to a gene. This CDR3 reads CASSQIAWPLAGVSHEQYF. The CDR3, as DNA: TGCGCCAGCAGTCAAATTGCCTGGCCCTTAGCGGGAGTATCCCACGAGCAGTACTTC.

The CDR3 protein is CARLLPETQYF. CDR3 nucleotide sequence: TGTGCCAGACTCCTCCCCGAGACCCAGTACTTC. The V call is TRBV6-4, the J call TRBJ2-5; D unresolved. V was clipped by 9 bases and J by 5 bases, with 10 bases between them. CDR3 length: 11 amino acids. The V gene's germline CDR1 is MRHNA and CDR2 SNTAGT.

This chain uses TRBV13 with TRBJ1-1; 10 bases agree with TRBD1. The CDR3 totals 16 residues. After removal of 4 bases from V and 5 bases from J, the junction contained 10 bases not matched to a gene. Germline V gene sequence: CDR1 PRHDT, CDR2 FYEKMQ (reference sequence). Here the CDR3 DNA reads TGTGCCAGCAGCTCCACGGGACAGGGGAGAAAAACTGAAGCTTTCTTT. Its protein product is CASSSTGQGRKTEAFF.

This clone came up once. CDR3 in amino acids: CASSRTKHSNQPQHF. DNA for the CDR3: TGTGCCAGCAGTCGGACTAAACATAGCAATCAGCCCCAGCATTTT. This rearrangement joins TRBV6-6 to TRBJ1-5; the D is unclear. Germline assignment: CDR1 MNHNY and CDR2 SVGAGI (reference sequence). Trimming removed 5 bases from V and 0 bases from J, with 11 bases in between. This CDR3 comprises 15 residues.

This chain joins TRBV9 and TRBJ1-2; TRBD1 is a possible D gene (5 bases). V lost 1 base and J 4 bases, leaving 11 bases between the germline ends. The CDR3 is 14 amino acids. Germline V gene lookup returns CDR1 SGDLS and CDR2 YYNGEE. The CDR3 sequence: CASSVTETAYGYTF. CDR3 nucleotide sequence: TGTGCCAGCAGCGTAACTGAGACAGCCTATGGCTACACCTTC.

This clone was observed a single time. The CDR3 loop is CASRAGPSYNSPLHF. The CDR3 DNA follows: TGTGCCAGCAGGGCCGGACCCTCCTATAATTCACCCCTCCACTTT. The chain links TRBV13 to TRBJ1-6; D is undetermined. V was shortened by 6 bases and J by 0 bases, with 9 bases between the two germline ends. The germline V gene encodes CDR1 PRHDT and CDR2 FYEKMQ (reference sequence). The CDR3 is 15 residues long. Full variable domain (rest looked up from reference TRBV13 and TRBJ1-6): AAGVIQSPRHLIKEKRETATLKCYPIPRHDTVYWYQQGPGQDPQFLISFYEKMQSDKGSIPDRFSAQQFSDYHSELNMSSLELGDSALYFCASRAGPSYNSPLHFGNGTRLTVT.

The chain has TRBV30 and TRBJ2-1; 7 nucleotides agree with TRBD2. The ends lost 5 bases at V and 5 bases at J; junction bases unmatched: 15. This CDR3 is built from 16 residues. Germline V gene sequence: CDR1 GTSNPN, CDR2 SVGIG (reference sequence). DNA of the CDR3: TGTGCCTGGGGGCGGCGGGAGATGGCGATCCACAATGAGCAGTTCTTC. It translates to CAWGRREMAIHNEQFF.

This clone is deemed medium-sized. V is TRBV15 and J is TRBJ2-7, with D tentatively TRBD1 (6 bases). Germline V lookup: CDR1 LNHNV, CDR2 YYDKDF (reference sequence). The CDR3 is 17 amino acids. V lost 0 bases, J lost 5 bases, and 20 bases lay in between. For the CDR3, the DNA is TGTGCCACCAGCAGAGATTTGACAGGTCCCCCTGTAGACGAGCAGTACTTC. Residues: CATSRDLTGPPVDEQYF.